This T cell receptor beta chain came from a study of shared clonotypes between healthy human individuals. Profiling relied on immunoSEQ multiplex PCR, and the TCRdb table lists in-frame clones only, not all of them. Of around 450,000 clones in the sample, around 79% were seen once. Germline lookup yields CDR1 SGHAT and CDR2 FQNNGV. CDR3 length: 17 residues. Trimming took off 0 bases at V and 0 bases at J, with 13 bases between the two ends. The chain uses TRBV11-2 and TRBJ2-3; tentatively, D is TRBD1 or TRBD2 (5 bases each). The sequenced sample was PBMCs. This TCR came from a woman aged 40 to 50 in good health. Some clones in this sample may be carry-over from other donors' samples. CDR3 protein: CASSLDPGLGSTDTQYF. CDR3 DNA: TGTGCCAGCAGCTTAGATCCGGGGCTTGGTAGCACAGATACGCAGTATTTT. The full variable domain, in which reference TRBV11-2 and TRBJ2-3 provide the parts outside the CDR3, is EAGVAQSPRYKIIEKRQSVAFWCNPISGHATLYWYQQILGQGPKLLIQFQNNGVVDDSQLPKDRFSAERLKGVDSTLKIQPAKLEDSAVYLCASSLDPGLGSTDTQYFGPGTRLTVL.